This TCR beta chain was observed in a study of human T cells and chemical hapten exposure. MiXCR was run by TCRdb on the RACE reads, yielding one entry per CDR3 protein. The sample lists some 170,000 distinct CDR3 sequences; roughly 25% were seen once. CDR3 length: 17 residues. Germline values: CDR1 SSHAT, CDR2 FNYEAQ (reference sequence). After removal of 5 bases from V and 4 bases from J, the junction contained 13 bases not matched to a gene. This clonotype was counted only a few times. As for time point: patch test 3, about 24 weeks after DPC sensitization. Treatment: therapeutic diphenylcyclopropenone sensitization with weekly scalp DPC.

The rearrangement links TRBV7-7 to TRBJ2-2; 7 bases line up with TRBD2. The sequencing here drew on whole blood, taken in connection with sensitization to the hapten diphenylcyclopropenone (DPC). This clonotype was sampled from a woman younger than 35 with alopecia areata. Some clones in this sample may be carry-over from other donors' samples. This CDR3 is CASSAGSEGLITGELFF. The DNA of the CDR3 is TGTGCCAGCAGCGCAGGCTCAGAGGGACTAATCACCGGGGAGCTGTTTTTT.